Each of the 7 T cell receptor beta chains below was sequenced from the same sample in a study of blood T cell repertoires in COVID-19. Data came from immunoSEQ multiplex PCR; TCRdb stores just in-frame clones and leaves some out. The sample includes 270,000 or so clones, roughly 87% seen only once; the top ten take about 4.5%. The sequenced sample was peripheral blood. Every receptor here comes from a woman aged 35 to 49 who had recovered from COVID-19.

The chain carries TRBV7-2 and TRBJ1-6, with D unresolved. The CDR3 totals 17 residues. Germline values: CDR1 SGHTA, CDR2 FQGNSA. Trimming removed 1 base from V and 1 base from J, with 11 bases in between. CDR3 protein: CASSLETGGSYNSPLHF. CDR3 nucleotides: TGTGCCAGCAGCTTAGAGACGGGAGGTTCCTATAATTCACCCCTCCACTTT.

V is TRBV10-1 and J is TRBJ2-1, with a tentative D call TRBD2 (5 bases). The CDR3 totals 13 residues. V was cut by 3 bases and J by 8 bases, with 11 bases left in between. Germline V CDR1 and CDR2: WNHNN, SYGVQD (reference sequence). CDR3 residues: CASSDAGWDEQFF. For the CDR3, the DNA is TGCGCCAGCAGTGACGCGGGTTGGGATGAGCAGTTCTTC.

This clone was counted a few times. The chain is built from TRBV5-5 and TRBJ1-1; tentative D call: TRBD1 (5 bases). Germline assignment: CDR1 SGHKS and CDR2 YYEKEE (reference sequence). The CDR3 loop spans 15 amino acids. The V end lost 4 bases, the J end lost 2 bases, and 15 bases lay between the germline ends. The DNA for the CDR3 is TGTGCCAGCAGCCCCCGACGGGACTTCAACACTGAAGCTTTCTTT. Protein sequence: CASSPRRDFNTEAFF.

V and J are TRBV11-2 and TRBJ2-7; 10 bases map to TRBD1. The CDR3 length is 15 residues. Germline V lookup: CDR1 SGHAT, CDR2 FQNNGV. The V gene end was trimmed by 5 bases and the J gene end by 0 bases; junction bases not matched to a gene: 4. The CDR3 DNA is TGTGCCAGCAGCGAGACAGGGGGCTACTCCTACGAGCAGTACTTC. Translation gives CASSETGGYSYEQYF.

This clone was seen once. The chain links TRBV29-1 to TRBJ2-7, with D tentatively TRBD1 (5 bases). CDR1 SQVTM and CDR2 ANQGSEA come from the germline V gene. V was pared by 0 bases and J by 1 base, with 7 bases between. There are 13 residues in the CDR3. CDR3 region: CSVEDDSSYEQYF. The CDR3 DNA sequence: TGCAGCGTTGAAGATGACAGTTCCTACGAGCAGTACTTC.

The V gene is TRBV18, the J gene TRBJ2-7, with 8 positions matching TRBD2. The CDR3 loop spans 14 amino acids. The trim removed 3 bases at V and 5 bases at J, leaving 6 bases unmatched. The germline CDR1 and CDR2 sequences are KGHSH and LQKENI. CDR3 DNA sequence: TGTGCCAGCTCACCCGGACTAGCCGCCCACGAGCAGTACTTC. Translated: CASSPGLAAHEQYF.

The V gene is TRBV7-2, the J gene TRBJ1-5; TRBD1 is a possible D gene (5 bases). Per germline, CDR1 SGHTA and CDR2 FQGNSA. Trimming removed 1 base at V and 7 bases at J, with 17 bases between. The CDR3 covers 16 residues. The DNA of the CDR3 is TGTGCCAGCAGCTTAGGGGAGGGACTACGGGGGCAGCCCCAGCATTTT. Protein product: CASSLGEGLRGQPQHF.